The rows below give T cell receptor beta chains drawn from one sample of a study of control samples from healthy donors and cancer patients. Profiling relied on immunoSEQ multiplex PCR, and the TCRdb table lists in-frame clones only, not all of them. The table lists approximately 150,000 clones, about 91% of them singletons. Specimen: blood. The receptors come from a man under 40 in good health. Each CDR3 is given with its conserved first and last residue. D genes are given only for firm matches. Clone size appears in some rows only: once, few, many, or a class for an expanded clone.

J: TRBJ1-2
V: TRBV5-4
size: -
D: -
DNA: TGTGCCAGCAGCGCCGCCGGGATCCAAAACTATGGCTACACCTTC
CDR3: CASSAAGIQNYGYTF

J: TRBJ2-2
V: TRBV30
size: -
D: -
DNA: TGTGCCTCGGACCTGGGGGGAACGAACACCGGGGAGCTGTTTTTT
CDR3: CASDLGGTNTGELFF

J: TRBJ1-2
V: TRBV5-8
size: -
D: -
DNA: TGTGCCAGCAGCTTAAGATCGAACTATGGCTACACCTTC
CDR3: CASSLRSNYGYTF

J: TRBJ1-1
V: TRBV5-6
size: -
D: -
DNA: TGTGCCAGCAGCTTAGTTTGGAGGGAGAACACTGAAGCTTTCTTT
CDR3: CASSLVWRENTEAFF

J: TRBJ1-2
V: TRBV4-1
size: -
D: -
DNA: TGCGCCAGCAGCCAAGAGGTTACCGACTATGGCTACACCTTC
CDR3: CASSQEVTDYGYTF

J: TRBJ1-3
V: TRBV10-3
size: -
D: -
DNA: TGTGCCATCAGCCAGGGATCTGGAAACACCATATATTTT
CDR3: CAISQGSGNTIYF

J: TRBJ2-1
V: TRBV9
size: -
D: -
DNA: TGTGCCAGCAGCGTAGGCGGGCCCAACAATGAGCAGTTCTTC
CDR3: CASSVGGPNNEQFF

J: TRBJ1-6
V: TRBV4-1
size: -
D: -
DNA: TGCGCCAGCAGCCAAGTCGACAGCTCACCCCTCCACTTT
CDR3: CASSQVDSSPLHF

J: TRBJ1-2
V: TRBV4-1
size: few
D: -
DNA: TGCGCCAGCAGCCAAGTGGGGGATCCTGGGGCCTACACCTTC
CDR3: CASSQVGDPGAYTF

J: TRBJ2-3
V: TRBV7-9
size: -
D: TRBD2
DNA: TGTGCCAGCAGCTTAGCTTTAAGACTAGCGGGGGGGGCAGATACGCAGTATTTT
CDR3: CASSLALRLAGGADTQYF

J: TRBJ1-2
V: TRBV24-1
size: -
D: TRBD1
DNA: TGTGCCACCAGTGATCCGGACAGGGCTTCTGGCTACACCTTC
CDR3: CATSDPDRASGYTF

J: TRBJ1-4
V: TRBV11-2
size: -
D: TRBD1
DNA: TGTGCCAGCAGCCCCACCGGGACAGATAATGAAAAACTGTTTTTT
CDR3: CASSPTGTDNEKLFF

J: TRBJ2-3
V: TRBV9
size: -
D: -
DNA: TGTGCCAGCAGCGCCGGGTCTGCAGGAGATACGCAGTATTTT
CDR3: CASSAGSAGDTQYF

J: TRBJ1-4
V: TRBV7-9
size: -
D: -
DNA: TGTGCCAGCAGCCCCGGTCGGGACGGTGAAAAACTGTTTTTT
CDR3: CASSPGRDGEKLFF

J: TRBJ1-1
V: TRBV7-3
size: -
D: TRBD1
DNA: TGTGCCAGCAGCTTAAGCCAGACAGGGTTGGCTTTCTTT
CDR3: CASSLSQTGLAFF

J: TRBJ2-1
V: TRBV2
size: -
D: -
DNA: TGTGCCAGCAGTGAAGCGACCGGCACTGAGCAGTTCTTC
CDR3: CASSEATGTEQFF

J: TRBJ2-3
V: TRBV5-1
size: once
D: TRBD2
DNA: TGCGCCAGCCGAAGGACTAGTAGCACAGATACGCAGTATTTT
CDR3: CASRRTSSTDTQYF

J: TRBJ1-1
V: TRBV19
size: -
D: -
DNA: TGTGCCAGTAGTGACGGGGACTTGAGCACTGAAGCTTTCTTT
CDR3: CASSDGDLSTEAFF

J: TRBJ1-2
V: TRBV6-6
size: -
D: TRBD1
DNA: TGTGCCAGCAGTTACTCGCCGGGACAGGGAGCTGGCTACACCTTC
CDR3: CASSYSPGQGAGYTF